This T cell receptor beta chain was sequenced during a study of blood T cell repertoires in COVID-19 (dated by TCRdb to 2020 to 2022). About the study as a whole: Samples covering the acute and convalescent phases of COVID-19 were provided by collaborators in the United States, Italy and Spain. The prospective study material was composed of cDNA or gDNA derived from T cells, B-cell-depleted T cells, or PBMCs. The dataset comprised deeply sampled blood TCRbeta repertoires from subjects exposed to, actively infected with, or recovered from COVID-19. The repertoires were made available in a free public database intended to serve as a resource for research on the immune response to SARS-CoV-2. The samples were drawn from two sources: the first 160 participants of the ongoing ImmuneRACE study, and about 1,300 subjects contributed by 6 global collaborators. The sample metadata nearly always contained a de-identified subject ID, COVID-19 status, age in years and sex. Where HLA class I and class II types were available, the types were taken from metadata supplied by the sample provider, not from assay-based typing.

TCRbeta CDR3 regions were amplified from genomic DNA using the immunoSEQ Assay, a bias-controlled multiplex PCR. Per the source publication's procedure: The number of nucleated cells in each sample was estimated by amplification of reference gene primers within the assay. To quantify the absolute abundance of each unique TCRbeta CDR3 rearrangement, sequence reads were collapsed and filtered. For each sample, productive Simpson clonality was calculated as the square root of Simpson's diversity index across productive rearrangements. In its TCRdb copy, this immuneACCESS table keeps in-frame sequences only and misses some clones. Where compared with another copy, unresolved V genes explain less than half of these, and the others have no known cause. The DNA gave D and trimming, while V, J and clone size come from that table. This sample holds just over 300,000 clones; approximately 90% were observed only once. The ten biggest clones cover more than 8.5% of the sample.

In the prospective study, participants were about 18 to 100 years old, resided in 25 or so geographic areas of the United States, and were enrolled through a virtual design. In the prospective study, cohorts were assigned on the basis of participant-reported clinical history obtained from a screening survey and a study questionnaire. Recovered participants in ImmuneRACE Cohort 3 were defined as having two consecutive negative NP/OP PCR tests, clearance from a healthcare professional, or resolution of symptoms. Each participant in the prospective study had whole blood, serum and a nasopharyngeal or oropharyngeal swab collected by mobile phlebotomists. Over a roughly two-month period, participants in the prospective study had the option of providing additional blood draws and questionnaires. Before DNA extraction, prospective study blood samples were shipped either frozen or at room temperature.

In regard to this clone: The antigen it recognizes is unknown. No base quality values were provided; no much bigger clone lies one nucleotide off.

Beyond this particular receptor, the publication reports: How much clinical and demographic metadata was included differed by source and by participant, and the metadata was provided uncurated.

This receptor was identified in a young woman who had recovered from COVID-19. Sequencing was performed on PBMCs or T cells enriched from blood (not recorded which).

The DNA sequence reads TGTGCCAGCAGCTGGGAAGGACAGGTTAACATAGAAAAACTGTTTTTT. The resulting protein is CASSWEGQVNIEKLFF. This sequence uses TRBV7-9 and TRBJ1-4, with TRBD1 matching 7 junction bases. V is pruned by 4 bases and J by 8 bases, leaving 13 bases of the junction without a gene match. CDR1 and CDR2 (SEHNR, FQNEAQ) derive from the germline V gene (reference sequence). Its CDR3 holds 16 amino acids, cysteine through phenylalanine. Solely the CDR3 DNA is kept, with 48 bases framed from the first base.